This TCR beta chain was identified in a study of T cells after yellow fever vaccination. TCRdb re-called the 5' RACE reads through MiXCR, storing one row per CDR3 protein. The sample records more than 300,000 distinct CDR3 sequences, about 10% being singletons. J gave up 6 bases and V 5 bases, and 5 bases lay outside the gene matches. Germline V CDR1 and CDR2: DFQATT, SNEGSKA (reference sequence). This CDR3 has 13 residues. The rearrangement links TRBV20-1 to TRBJ1-4; 8 nucleotides agree with TRBD1. The sample was CD4+ T cells sorted from PBMCs, taken 45 days after the yellow fever booster vaccination. The TCR originated in a young man who received the YFV17D yellow fever vaccine. The CDR3 is CSADRGHDEKLFF. The DNA for the CDR3 is TGCAGTGCTGACAGGGGCCACGATGAAAAACTGTTTTTT.